This TCR beta chain is from a study of T cells in Graves' hyperthyroidism and ophthalmopathy (dated by TCRdb to between 2018 and 2021). Regarding the complete study: Peripheral blood samples were taken at the time of initial diagnosis, prior to any treatment. To identify TCR V-J signatures that set the groups apart, the researchers used a discovery cohort of 100 patients, made up of roughly 40 with Graves' ophthalmopathy and about 59 with stable Graves' hyperthyroidism. Prospective prediction of ophthalmopathy was tested in an independent validation cohort of fewer than 20 hyperthyroidism patients and 15 to 17 patients who later progressed to ophthalmopathy. The approximately 98 discovery patients were randomly divided into training and test sets at a 7:3 ratio. The study also compared thyroid tissue and blood T-cell repertoires from more than 5 Graves' hyperthyroidism patients. After blood sampling, hyperthyroidism patients were treated with methimazole at a starting dose of 30 mg daily, and ophthalmopathy patients were treated with high-dose intravenous methylprednisolone. The paper reports TCR Vbeta CDR3 sequencing of fewer than 150 peripheral blood samples: some 41 ophthalmopathy, 70 to 85 hyperthyroidism and around 17 progressor patients. Here is what the overall study found, with its caveats: Sample size was not statistically predetermined, and blinding of investigators to group allocation was not performed. In validation, the model predicted progression to ophthalmopathy a median of around 6.5 months before onset, with roughly 68% sensitivity and more than 72% specificity. Most expanded thyroid clonotypes (frequency above 0.001) were also detected in blood, a finding suggesting that blood repertoires may reflect thyroid immune responses. In cross-validation, a model built on a 13 V-J signature told ophthalmopathy apart from stable hyperthyroidism with 85% to 90% sensitivity and about 81% specificity, and in testing the same model reached 80%/75%.

Ophthalmopathy patients had moderately to severely active disease, with a Clinical Activity Score of 3 or more, a NOSPECS grade of 4 or more, and a disease duration of less than 3 months. The study excluded patients with uncontrolled infections, other autoimmune diseases, pregnancy or lactation. Clinical symptoms, serum thyroxine and TRAb, thyroid ultrasound, and orbital computed tomography formed the basis for the diagnoses. PBMCs were isolated from about 9.1 ml of fresh peripheral blood by Ficoll-Paque density gradient centrifugation. Total RNA was extracted with Trizol reagent, and quality was checked on an Agilent 2100 Bioanalyzer. The TCR beta CDR3 regions were amplified from the RNA transcripts. The first round of RT-PCR for the TCR CDR3 was performed with the HTBI primer set and the Qiagen OneStep RT-PCR kit. Libraries were constructed in a second round of multiplex PCR, after which size selection and purification were carried out. Sequencing of the libraries was done on an Illumina HiSeq2000 using paired-end 100 bp reads. Concerning the study's data processing: SOAPnuke was used to process the raw data, throwing out any read that contained adapters or uncalled bases, had a mean Phred below 15, or lacked an exact constant-primer or identifier match. High-quality paired reads were merged with COPE v1.2.5, and unique nucleotide sequences were defined as clonotypes. MiTCR v1.1 was used to align the clonotypes against IMGT TRBV, TRBD and TRBJ reference segments. The analysis was restricted to V-J combinations with a frequency above 0.0001, which together covered about 99% of the repertoires. A TCS score was defined as the ratio between F50 (clonal expansion) and ExV (chaos), using BLOSUM62-based TCRdist between CDR3 peptides within each V-J. Welch's t-statistics and random forest reduced roughly 500 V-J features to roughly 13, which were used in a naive Bayes classifier (R e1071). TCRdb took the public reads, trimmed them with fastp at Q25, ran MiXCR for clone calling and kept in-frame beta chains. Merged by CDR3 protein, the rows form single entries marked with the most common genes and DNA. The V and J calls, along with clone size, are taken from TCRdb and not from the paper's own processing. The sample contains around 690,000 distinct CDR3 sequences, 20% to 25% of them found a single time. The biggest ten clones account for under 35% of the sample.

A remark on this clonotype: Its antigen specificity is not known. No base quality values were provided; no much bigger clone lies one nucleotide off.

The CDR3 measures 14 amino acids from cysteine to phenylalanine. The sequence is cut down to CDR3 DNA, 42 bases in frame from base 1. The germline V gene encodes CDR1 MDHEN and CDR2 SYDVKM. Trimming at the junction amounts to 3 bases on V and 6 bases on J, and the germline ends lie 15 bases apart. The sequence links TRBV28 to TRBJ2-7; the D region possibly corresponds to TRBD2 (5 bases align). Material: blood. This receptor was identified in a man aged 25-45 years with Graves' ophthalmopathy. The DNA sequence is given as TGTGCCAGCAGTTTTTCAGGCCGCGGGTTCGAGCAGTACTTC. Translation gives CASSFSGRGFEQYF.